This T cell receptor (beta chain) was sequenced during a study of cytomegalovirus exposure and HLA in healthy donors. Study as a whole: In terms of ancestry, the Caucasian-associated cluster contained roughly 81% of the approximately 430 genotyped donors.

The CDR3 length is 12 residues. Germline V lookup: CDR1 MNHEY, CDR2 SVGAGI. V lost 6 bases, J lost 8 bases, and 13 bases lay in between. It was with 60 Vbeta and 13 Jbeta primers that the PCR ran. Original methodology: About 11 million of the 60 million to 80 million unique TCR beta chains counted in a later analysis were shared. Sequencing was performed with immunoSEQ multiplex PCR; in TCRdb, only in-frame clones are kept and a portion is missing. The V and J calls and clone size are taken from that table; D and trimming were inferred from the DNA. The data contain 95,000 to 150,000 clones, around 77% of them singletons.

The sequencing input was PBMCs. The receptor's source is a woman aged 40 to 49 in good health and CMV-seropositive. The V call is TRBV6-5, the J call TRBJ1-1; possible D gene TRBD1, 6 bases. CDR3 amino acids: CASSRGGAEAFF. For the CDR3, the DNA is TGTGCCAGCAGCCGAGGGGGGGCGGAAGCTTTCTTT.